This is a list of T cell receptor beta chains from one sample in a study of CD8 T cells in Susac syndrome. TCRdb redid the calling of the immunoSEQ multiplex PCR reads with MiXCR, one entry per CDR3 protein. In the table there are 200,000 or so distinct CDR3 sequences, more than 85% of which are singletons. Sequencing was performed on CD8+ T cells from PBMCs. The source is a human donor with multiple sclerosis. CDR3s include the opening cysteine and the closing phenylalanine or tryptophan. D genes are given only for firm matches. Not all rows give a size; the values are once, few, many and, for expanded clones, a class.

D: NA; J: TRBJ2-7; V: TRBV13; size: NA; DNA: TGTGCCAGCAGCACCAGGGGATCCTACGAGCAGTACTTC; CDR3: CASSTRGSYEQYF
D: NA; J: TRBJ2-5; V: TRBV7-9; size: NA; DNA: TGTGCCAGCAGCTTGCTCGAGGGGGAGACCCAGTACTTC; CDR3: CASSLLEGETQYF
D: NA; J: TRBJ1-2; V: TRBV3-1; size: NA; DNA: TGTGCCAGCAGCCAAATCCTGGGACTCTCTCGGGGCTACACCTTC; CDR3: CASSQILGLSRGYTF
D: NA; J: TRBJ1-1; V: TRBV5-1; size: NA; DNA: TGCGCCAGCAGCTCGGGAATCCTTGGGAACACTGAAGCTTTCTTT; CDR3: CASSSGILGNTEAFF
D: TRBD2; J: TRBJ2-1; V: TRBV27; size: NA; DNA: TGTGCCAGCACTTTATCTAGCGGGGCCAATGAGCAGTTCTTC; CDR3: CASTLSSGANEQFF
D: TRBD1; J: TRBJ2-3; V: TRBV7-6; size: NA; DNA: TGTGCCAGCAGCTTAGCCGGGGACAGTGGGAGCCGAGATACGCAGTATTTT; CDR3: CASSLAGDSGSRDTQYF
D: NA; J: TRBJ2-3; V: TRBV30; size: NA; DNA: TGTGCCTGGTCCCCCCTCGGGGATACGCAGTATTTT; CDR3: CAWSPLGDTQYF
D: NA; J: TRBJ2-5; V: TRBV12-3/TRBV12-4; size: NA; DNA: TGTGCCAGCAGTTTAGTAGGGGGGAGAGGGGAGACCCAGTACTTC; CDR3: CASSLVGGRGETQYF
D: NA; J: TRBJ1-2; V: TRBV5-8; size: once; DNA: TGTGCCAGCAGCCCCTCGACCAGATACTATGGCTACACCTTC; CDR3: CASSPSTRYYGYTF
D: NA; J: TRBJ2-1; V: TRBV20-1; size: NA; DNA: TGCAGTGCTAGAGGAGAACTAGATGAGCAGTTCTTC; CDR3: CSARGELDEQFF